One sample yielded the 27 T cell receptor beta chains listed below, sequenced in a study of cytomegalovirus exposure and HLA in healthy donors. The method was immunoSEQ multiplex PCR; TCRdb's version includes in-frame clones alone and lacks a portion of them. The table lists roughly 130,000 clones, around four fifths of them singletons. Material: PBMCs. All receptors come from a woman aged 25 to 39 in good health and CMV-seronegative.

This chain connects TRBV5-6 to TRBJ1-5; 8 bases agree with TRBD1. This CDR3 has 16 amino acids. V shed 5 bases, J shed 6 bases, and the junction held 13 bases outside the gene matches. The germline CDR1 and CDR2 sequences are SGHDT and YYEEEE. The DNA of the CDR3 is TGTGCCAGCAGTCTAGGAGGGGTGACAGGGGTTCAGCCCCAGCATTTT. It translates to CASSLGGVTGVQPQHF.

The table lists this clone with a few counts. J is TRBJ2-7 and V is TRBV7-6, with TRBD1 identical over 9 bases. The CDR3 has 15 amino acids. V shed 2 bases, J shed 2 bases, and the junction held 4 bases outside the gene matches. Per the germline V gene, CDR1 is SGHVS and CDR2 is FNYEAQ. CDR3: CASSLTGTGPYEQYF. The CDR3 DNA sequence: TGTGCCAGCAGCTTAACCGGGACAGGGCCCTACGAGCAGTACTTC.

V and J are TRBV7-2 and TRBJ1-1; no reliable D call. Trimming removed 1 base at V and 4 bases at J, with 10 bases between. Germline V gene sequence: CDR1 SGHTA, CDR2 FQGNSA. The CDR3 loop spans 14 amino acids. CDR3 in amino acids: CASSLEGRGTEAFF. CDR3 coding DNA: TGTGCCAGCAGCTTAGAAGGGAGAGGCACTGAAGCTTTCTTT.

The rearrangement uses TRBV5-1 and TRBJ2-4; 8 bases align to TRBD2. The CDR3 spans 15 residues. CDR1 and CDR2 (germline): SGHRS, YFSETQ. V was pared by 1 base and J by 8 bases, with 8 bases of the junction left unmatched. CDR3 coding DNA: TGCGCCAGCAGCTTGTCGGGGGAGCGGGGGTACATTCAGTACTTC. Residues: CASSLSGERGYIQYF.

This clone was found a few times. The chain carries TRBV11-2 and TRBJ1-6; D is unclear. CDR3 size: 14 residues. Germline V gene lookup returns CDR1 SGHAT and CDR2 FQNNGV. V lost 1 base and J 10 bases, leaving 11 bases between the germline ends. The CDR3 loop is CASSLVLSGSPLHF. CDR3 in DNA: TGTGCCAGCAGCTTAGTTCTCTCCGGGTCACCCCTCCACTTT.

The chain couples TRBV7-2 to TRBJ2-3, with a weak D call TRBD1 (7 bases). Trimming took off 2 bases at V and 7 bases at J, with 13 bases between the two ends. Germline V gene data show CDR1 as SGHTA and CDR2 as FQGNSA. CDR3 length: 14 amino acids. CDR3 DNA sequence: TGTGCCAGCAGCTTAACCCAGGGGGGAAATACGCAGTATTTT. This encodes CASSLTQGGNTQYF.

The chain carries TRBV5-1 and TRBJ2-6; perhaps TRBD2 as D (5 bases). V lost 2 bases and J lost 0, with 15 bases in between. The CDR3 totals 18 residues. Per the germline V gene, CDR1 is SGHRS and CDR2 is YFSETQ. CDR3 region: CASSLGGGFNSGANVLTF. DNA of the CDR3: TGCGCCAGCAGCTTAGGTGGCGGGTTTAACTCTGGGGCCAACGTCCTGACTTTC.

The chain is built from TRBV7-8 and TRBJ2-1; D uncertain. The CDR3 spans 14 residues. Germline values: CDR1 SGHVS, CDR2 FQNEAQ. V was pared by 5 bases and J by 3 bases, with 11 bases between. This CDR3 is CASSPITVYNEQFF. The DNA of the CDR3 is TGTGCCAGCAGCCCTATTACAGTCTACAATGAGCAGTTCTTC.

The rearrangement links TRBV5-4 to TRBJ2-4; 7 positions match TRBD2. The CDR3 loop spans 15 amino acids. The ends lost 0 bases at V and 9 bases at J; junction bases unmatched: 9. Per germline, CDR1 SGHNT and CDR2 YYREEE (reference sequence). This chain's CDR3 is CASSLANGGYGIQYF. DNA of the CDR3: TGTGCCAGCAGCTTGGCCAACGGGGGGTACGGCATTCAGTACTTC.

The CDR3 bases are TGTGCCAGCTCACAACAGGGGCTAGACAATCAGCCCCAGCATTTT. This translates into CASSQQGLDNQPQHF. This chain links TRBV18 with TRBJ1-5; 7 bases line up with TRBD1. V lost 4 bases, J lost 3 bases, and 6 bases stayed unmatched. Germline CDR1 reads KGHSH; CDR2 reads LQKENI. This CDR3 has 15 amino acids. Full variable domain (remainder filled in from reference TRBV18 and TRBJ1-5): NAGVMQNPRHLVRRRGQEARLRCSPMKGHSHVYWYRQLPEEGLKFMVYLQKENIIDESGMPKERFSAEFPKEGPSILRIQQVVRGDSAAYFCASSQQGLDNQPQHFGDGTRLSIL.

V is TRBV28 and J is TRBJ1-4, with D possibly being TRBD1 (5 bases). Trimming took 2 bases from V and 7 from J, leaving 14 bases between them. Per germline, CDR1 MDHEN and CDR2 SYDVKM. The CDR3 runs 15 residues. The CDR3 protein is CASSLTGVLAEKLFF. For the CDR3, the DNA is TGTGCCAGCAGTTTAACAGGCGTCCTTGCTGAAAAACTGTTTTTT.

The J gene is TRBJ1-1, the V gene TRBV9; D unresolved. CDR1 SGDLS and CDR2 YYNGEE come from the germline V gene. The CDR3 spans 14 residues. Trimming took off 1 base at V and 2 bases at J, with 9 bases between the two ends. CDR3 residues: CASSVRPGNTEAFF. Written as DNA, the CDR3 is TGTGCCAGCAGCGTACGCCCGGGTAACACTGAAGCTTTCTTT.

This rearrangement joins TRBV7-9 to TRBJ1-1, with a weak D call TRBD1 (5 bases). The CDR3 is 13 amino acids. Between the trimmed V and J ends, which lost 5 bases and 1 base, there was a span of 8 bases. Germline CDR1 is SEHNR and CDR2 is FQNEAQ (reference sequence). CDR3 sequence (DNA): TGTGCCAGCAGCCAGGGTCAGAACACTGAAGCTTTCTTT. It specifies CASSQGQNTEAFF.

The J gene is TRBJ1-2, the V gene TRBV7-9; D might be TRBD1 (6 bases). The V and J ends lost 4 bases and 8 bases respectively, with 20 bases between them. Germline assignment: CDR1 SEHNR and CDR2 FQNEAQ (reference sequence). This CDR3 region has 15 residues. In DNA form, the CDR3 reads TGTGCCAGCAGCTCCGGCCTGACAGGTCAGACGGGCTACACCTTC. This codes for CASSSGLTGQTGYTF.

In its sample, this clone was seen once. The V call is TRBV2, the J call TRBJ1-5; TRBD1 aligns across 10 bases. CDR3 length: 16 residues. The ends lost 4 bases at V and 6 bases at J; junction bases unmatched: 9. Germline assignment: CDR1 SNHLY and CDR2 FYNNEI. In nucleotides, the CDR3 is TGTGCCAGCAGTGGCGGCCGGGACAGGGGAGGTCAGCCCCAGCATTTT. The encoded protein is CASSGGRDRGGQPQHF.

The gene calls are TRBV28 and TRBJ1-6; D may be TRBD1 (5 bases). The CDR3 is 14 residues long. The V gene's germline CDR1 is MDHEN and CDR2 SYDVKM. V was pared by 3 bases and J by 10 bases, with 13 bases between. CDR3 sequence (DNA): TGTGCCAGCAGTTTGGGCAGGGTGACCTCACCCCTCCACTTT. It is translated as CASSLGRVTSPLHF.

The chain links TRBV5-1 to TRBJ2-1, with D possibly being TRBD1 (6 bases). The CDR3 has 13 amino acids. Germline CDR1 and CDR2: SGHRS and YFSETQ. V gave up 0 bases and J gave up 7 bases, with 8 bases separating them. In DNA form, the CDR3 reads TGCGCCAGCAGCTTGGCCCAGGGGAATGAGCAGTTCTTC. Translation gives CASSLAQGNEQFF.

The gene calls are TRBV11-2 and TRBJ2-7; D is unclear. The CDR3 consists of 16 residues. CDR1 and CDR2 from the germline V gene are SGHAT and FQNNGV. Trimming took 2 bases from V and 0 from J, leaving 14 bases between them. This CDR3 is CASSLTAYKSSYEQYF. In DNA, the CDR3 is TGTGCCAGCAGCTTAACAGCCTACAAGAGCTCCTACGAGCAGTACTTC.

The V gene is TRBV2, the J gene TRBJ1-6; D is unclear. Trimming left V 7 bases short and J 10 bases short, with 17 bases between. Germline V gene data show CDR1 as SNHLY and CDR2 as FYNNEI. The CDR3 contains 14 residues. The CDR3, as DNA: TGTGCCAGCACCATCACCGGGAGCTTCTCACCCCTCCACTTT. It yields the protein CASTITGSFSPLHF.

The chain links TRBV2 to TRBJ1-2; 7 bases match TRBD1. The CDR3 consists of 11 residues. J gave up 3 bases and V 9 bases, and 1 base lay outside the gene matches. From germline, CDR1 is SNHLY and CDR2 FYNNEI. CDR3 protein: CARGTDYGYTF. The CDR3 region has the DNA TGTGCCAGAGGGACAGACTATGGCTACACCTTC.

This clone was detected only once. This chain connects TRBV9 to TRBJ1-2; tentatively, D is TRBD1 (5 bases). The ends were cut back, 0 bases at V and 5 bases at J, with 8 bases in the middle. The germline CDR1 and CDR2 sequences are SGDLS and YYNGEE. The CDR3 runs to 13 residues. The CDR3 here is CASSVGGLYGYTF. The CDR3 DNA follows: TGTGCCAGCAGCGTAGGGGGACTATATGGCTACACCTTC.

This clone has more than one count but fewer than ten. CDR3 region: CASSLGGGGLNEQYF. The CDR3 DNA follows: TGTGCCAGCAGCTTAGGCGGAGGGGGCTTAAACGAGCAGTACTTC. The chain employs TRBV7-8 and TRBJ2-7; the D gene is possibly TRBD1 (7 bases). The CDR3 loop spans 15 amino acids. Trimming shortened V by 1 base and J by 5 bases, and 15 bases separated the two germline ends. Per the germline V gene, CDR1 is SGHVS and CDR2 is FQNEAQ.

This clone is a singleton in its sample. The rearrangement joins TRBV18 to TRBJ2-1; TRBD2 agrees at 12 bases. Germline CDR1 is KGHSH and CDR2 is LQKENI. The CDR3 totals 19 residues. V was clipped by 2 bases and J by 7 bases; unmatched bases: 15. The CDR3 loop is CASSPAGASGGAGGNEQFF. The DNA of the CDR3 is TGTGCCAGCTCACCAGCTGGAGCTAGCGGGGGGGCTGGGGGGAATGAGCAGTTCTTC.

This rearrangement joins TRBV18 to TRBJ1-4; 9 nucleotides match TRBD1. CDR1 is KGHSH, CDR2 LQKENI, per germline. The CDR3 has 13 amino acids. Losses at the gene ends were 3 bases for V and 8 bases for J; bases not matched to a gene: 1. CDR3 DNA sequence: TGTGCCAGCTCACCGGGACAGGGCGAAAAACTGTTTTTT. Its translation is CASSPGQGEKLFF.

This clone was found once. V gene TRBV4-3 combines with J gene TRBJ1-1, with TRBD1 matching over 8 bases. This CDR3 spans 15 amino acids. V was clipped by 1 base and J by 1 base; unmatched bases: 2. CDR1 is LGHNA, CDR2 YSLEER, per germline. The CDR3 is CASSQGDRSNTEAFF. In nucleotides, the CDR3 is TGCGCCAGCAGCCAAGGGGACAGGTCGAACACTGAAGCTTTCTTT.

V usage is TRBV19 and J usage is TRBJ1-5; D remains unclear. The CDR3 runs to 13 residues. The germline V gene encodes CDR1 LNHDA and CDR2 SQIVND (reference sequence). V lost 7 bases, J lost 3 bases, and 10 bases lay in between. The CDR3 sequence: CASTGSYNQPQHF. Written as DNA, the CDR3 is TGTGCCAGTACGGGGAGTTACAATCAGCCCCAGCATTTT. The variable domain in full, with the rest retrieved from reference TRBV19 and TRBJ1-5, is DGGITQSPKYLFRKEGQNVTLSCEQNLNHDAMYWYRQDPGQGLRLIYYSQIVNDFQKGDIAEGYSVSREKKESFPLTVTSAQKNPTAFYLCASTGSYNQPQHFGDGTRLSIL.

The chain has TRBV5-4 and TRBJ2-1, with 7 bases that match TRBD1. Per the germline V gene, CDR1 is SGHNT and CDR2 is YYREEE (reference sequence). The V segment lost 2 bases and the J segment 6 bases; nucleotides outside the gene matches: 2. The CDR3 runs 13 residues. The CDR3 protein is CASSFDRANEQFF. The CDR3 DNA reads TGTGCCAGCAGCTTCGACAGGGCCAATGAGCAGTTCTTC.